This T cell receptor beta chain was captured in a study of shared clonotypes between healthy human individuals. Trimming left V 1 base short and J 9 bases short, with 11 bases between. CDR1 and CDR2 from the germline V gene are SGHDT and YYEEEE. CDR3 length equals 12 residues. An even split of each subset's genomic DNA across several immunoSEQ plates was performed. The protocol was immunoSEQ multiplex PCR, while the TCRdb copy is restricted to in-frame clones and leaves out a portion. The top ten hold 0.36% of the sample, which has some 2.4 million clones, over 85% seen once. The TCR sequence derives from a man younger than 35 in good health. Some clones in this sample may be carry-over from other donors' samples. The specimen was naive CD4+ T cells from PBMCs. Subset given: CD45RA+ positively selected. This chain links TRBV5-6 with TRBJ2-7; no reliable D call. This CDR3 reads CASSLPGVLQYF. In DNA, the CDR3 is TGTGCCAGCAGCTTGCCCGGAGTTCTGCAGTACTTC.